These 17 T cell receptor beta chains came from one sample sequenced in a study of prognosis after radiotherapy for stage I lung cancer. Multiplex PCR, run in two rounds, amplified TCR beta CDR3 from genomic DNA. First-round PCR, the initial amplification, used primers specific to each TRBV and TRBJ gene. TCRdb independently ran MiXCR on the multiplex PCR reads; one entry per CDR3 protein. Of roughly 26,000 distinct CDR3 sequences listed, around 32% were seen once; the top ten hold under 45%. This specimen consisted of PBMCs, obtained before or after stereotactic body radiation therapy (not recorded which). These receptor sequences come from a donor aged 50 or older with non-small cell lung cancer.

The genes are TRBV7-2 and TRBJ2-7; TRBD2 matches 11 bases. Germline trimming cut 1 base from V and 4 bases from J; bases unmatched to any gene: 6. The CDR3 is made up of 16 amino acids. Germline V CDR1 and CDR2: SGHTA, FQGNSA. The CDR3 loop reads CASSLVGIAGGYEQYF. The CDR3 region has the DNA TGTGCCAGCAGCTTAGTGGGGATAGCGGGAGGGTACGAGCAGTACTTC.

The rearrangement joins TRBV24-1 to TRBJ2-2; 7 bases line up with TRBD1. CDR3 size: 16 residues. With 4 bases clipped from V and 0 bases from J, the junction kept 4 bases outside the gene matches. From germline, CDR1 is KGHDR and CDR2 SFDVKD. CDR3: CATSDHGTANTGELFF. CDR3 nucleotides: TGTGCCACCAGTGACCATGGGACAGCGAACACCGGGGAGCTGTTTTTT.

This clonotype has ten or more counts. V usage is TRBV12-3 or TRBV12-4 and J usage is TRBJ1-2; tentative D call: TRBD1 (5 bases). Trimming shortened V by 2 bases and J by 4 bases, and 8 bases separated the two germline ends. CDR3 size: 13 residues. The CDR3 here is CASSLQGRYGYTF. CDR3 coding DNA: TGTGCCAGCAGTTTACAGGGCCGCTATGGCTACACCTTC.

The table lists this clonotype with many counts. Here the CDR3 reads CATEGLAGQNNEQFF. CDR3 coding DNA: TGTGCCACCGAGGGTCTAGCGGGGCAAAACAATGAGCAGTTCTTC. The J gene is TRBJ2-1, the V gene TRBV6-1; TRBD2 agrees at 9 bases. The germline CDR1 and CDR2 sequences are MNHNS and SASEGT. CDR3 length equals 15 residues. The ends lost 10 bases at V and 5 bases at J; junction bases unmatched: 12.

Concerning this clonotype: A far larger clone lies a single base away; this is likely a read error. The gene calls are TRBV6-4 and TRBJ1-6, with D possibly being TRBD1 (6 bases). The CDR3 runs to 15 residues. Per the germline V gene, CDR1 is MRHNA and CDR2 is SNTAGT. The CDR3 sequence: CASSYSIRGESHLHF. CDR3 sequence (DNA): TGTGCCAGCAGTTACTCGATTAGGGGGGAATCACACCTCCACTTT.

CDR3 bases: TGTGCCAGCAGTTTAGTGCGGAGCTCCTACAATGAGCAGTTCTTC. Protein product: CASSLVRSSYNEQFF. The J gene is TRBJ2-1, the V gene TRBV12-3 or TRBV12-4; D unresolved. CDR3 length: 15 residues. V lost 1 base, J lost 0 bases, and 7 bases lay in between.

Many counts were recorded for this clonotype. The CDR3 region is CSASEGDQPQHF. As DNA, the CDR3 is TGCAGTGCTAGTGAGGGGGATCAGCCCCAGCATTTT. The rearrangement uses TRBV20-1 and TRBJ1-5, with a tentative D call TRBD1 (6 bases). CDR1 is DFQATT, CDR2 SNEGSKA, per germline (reference sequence). The CDR3 contains 12 residues. V lost 3 bases to trimming and J lost 5 bases, with 8 bases between them.

Many counts were recorded for this clonotype. The rearrangement uses TRBV19 and TRBJ1-6, with no clear D. Germline CDR1 reads LNHDA; CDR2 reads SQIVND (reference sequence). This CDR3 has 14 amino acids. Trimming removed 3 bases from V and 0 bases from J, with 3 bases in between. The CDR3 DNA sequence: TGTGCCAGTAGTATTTTCTCCTATAATTCACCCCTCCACTTT. This encodes CASSIFSYNSPLHF.

This clonotype appeared many times. This sequence joins TRBV27 and TRBJ2-1; D uncertain. Germline lookup yields CDR1 MNHEY and CDR2 SMNVEV (reference sequence). This CDR3 contains 16 residues. V was clipped by 0 bases and J by 0 bases, with 9 bases between them. As DNA, the CDR3 is TGTGCCAGCAGTTTATCTCGCAGGAGCTCCTACAATGAGCAGTTCTTC. Amino acids: CASSLSRRSSYNEQFF.

Ten or more counts support this clonotype. The J gene is TRBJ1-3, the V gene TRBV25-1; tentative D call: TRBD1 (5 bases). V lost 6 bases, J lost 1 base, and 10 bases lay in between. This CDR3 is 14 amino acids long. Germline V lookup: CDR1 MGHDK, CDR2 SYGVNS. CDR3 in DNA: TGTGCCAGCAGACGGGACGGTTCTGGAAACACCATATATTTT. It codes for CASRRDGSGNTIYF.

There are many counts of this clonotype. This sequence joins TRBV12-3 or TRBV12-4 and TRBJ1-4, with 12 bases matching TRBD1. V gave up 5 bases and J gave up 8 bases; unmatched junction bases: 18. The CDR3 sequence is 19 residues long. CDR3 sequence (DNA): TGTGCCAGCAGTCCTTTCCCCGGGACAGGGGGCACGCGGGACGAAAAACTGTTTTTT. Translated, it gives CASSPFPGTGGTRDEKLFF.

Judged by abundance, this clonotype is medium-sized (0.01 to 0.1%). This chain uses TRBV5-1 with TRBJ2-1; 7 bases are shared with TRBD2. Looked up from germline, CDR1 is SGHRS and CDR2 is YFSETQ. Germline trimming cut 6 bases from V and 9 bases from J; bases unmatched to any gene: 6. CDR3 length: 12 residues. The CDR3 loop reads CASTLAVGEQFF. The CDR3 bases are TGCGCCAGCACCCTAGCGGTCGGTGAGCAGTTCTTC.

In regard to this clonotype: A single base separates this from a much larger clone, so it may be a read error. Given the absence of the conserved phenylalanine or tryptophan at the CDR3 end, a read error is likely. The chain has TRBV20-1 and TRBJ2-2, with D perhaps matching TRBD1 or TRBD2 (5 bases each). Germline lookup yields CDR1 DFQATT and CDR2 SNEGSKA (reference sequence). V shed 3 bases and J shed 4 bases, with 15 bases lying between them. The CDR3 extends over 15 amino acids. CDR3 amino acids: CSARRRGAVTGELFS. In DNA form, the CDR3 reads TGCAGTGCTAGGCGGCGAGGGGCGGTCACCGGGGAGCTGTTTTCT.

This clonotype was detected ten times or more. The CDR3 DNA sequence: TGTGCCAGCAGCGACGGACAGTACACAGATACGCAGTATTTT. Its translation is CASSDGQYTDTQYF. V gene TRBV7-9 combines with J gene TRBJ2-3; tentative D call: TRBD1 (6 bases). Trimming cost V 5 bases and J 2 bases, with 11 bases left between them. In germline, CDR1 is SEHNR, CDR2 FQNEAQ (reference sequence). The CDR3 loop spans 14 amino acids.

In its sample, this clonotype was seen many times. The CDR3 DNA sequence: TGTGCCAGCAGTTTTGGGGGCGCAGGAAATGAAAAACTGTTTTTT. The encoded protein is CASSFGGAGNEKLFF. The rearrangement joins TRBV28 to TRBJ1-4; tentative D call: TRBD1 (6 bases). This CDR3 is built from 15 residues. V lost 3 bases and J lost 5, with 13 bases in between. Germline V gene lookup returns CDR1 MDHEN and CDR2 SYDVKM.

The rearrangement joins TRBV5-4 to TRBJ1-1; 7 nucleotides match TRBD1. CDR3 size: 15 residues. Germline V CDR1 and CDR2: SGHNT, YYREEE (reference sequence). V lost 0 bases and J lost 5; bases outside the gene matches: 7. DNA of the CDR3: TGTGCCAGCAGCTTGGCCAAGGGGGCGGGGACTGAAGCTTTCTTT. Residues: CASSLAKGAGTEAFF.

The sample holds many counts of this clonotype. V and J are TRBV20-1 and TRBJ1-5; TRBD1 matches at 9 bases. Losses at the gene ends were 3 bases for V and 3 bases for J; bases not matched to a gene: 6. CDR3 length: 15 residues. CDR1 is DFQATT, CDR2 SNEGSKA, per germline (reference sequence). This CDR3 is CSASDGTGHNQPQHF. CDR3 nucleotides: TGCAGTGCTAGTGACGGGACAGGGCACAATCAGCCCCAGCATTTT.